This T cell receptor (beta chain) derives from a study of blood T cell repertoires in COVID-19 (dated by TCRdb to 2018 to 2020). About the full investigation: Collaborator samples came from the United States, Italy and Spain and covered acute and convalescent phases of COVID-19. The material from the prospective study consisted of cDNA or gDNA derived from T cells, B-cell-depleted T cells, or PBMCs. The dataset comprised deeply sampled blood TCRbeta repertoires from subjects exposed to, actively infected with, or recovered from COVID-19. The repertoires were released in a freely available public database meant as a resource for research on the immune response to SARS-CoV-2. The samples were drawn from the first 160 participants of the ongoing ImmuneRACE study and from 1,254 subjects provided by 6 global collaborators. Sample metadata almost always included a de-identified subject ID, COVID-19 status, age in years and sex. Where available, HLA class I and class II types were taken from metadata supplied by the sample provider and were not determined by assay-based typing. Study-wide findings and limitations: How much clinical and demographic metadata was included differed by source and by participant, and the metadata was provided uncurated.

This clone was observed a single time. Its antigen has not been determined. No much larger clonotype is one base removed from it; base qualities were not supplied. Whole blood was collected in K2EDTA tubes by collaborating institutions according to the institutions' own protocols. For TCRbeta analysis, collaborators shipped samples as frozen whole blood, isolated PBMCs, or DNA extracted from either of those sample types. V is cut back by 5 bases and J by 6 bases, with 9 bases in the junction unmatched. From its cysteine to its phenylalanine, the CDR3 spans 13 amino acids. Just CDR3 DNA is preserved here, 39 bases in frame from base 1. CDR1 SQVTM and CDR2 ANQGSEA were looked up in the germline V gene. TCRbeta CDR3 regions were amplified from genomic DNA by means of the immunoSEQ Assay, a bias-controlled multiplex PCR. The study's processing was this. Nucleated cell counts per sample were estimated from amplification of reference gene primers within the assay. To quantify the absolute abundance of each unique TCRbeta CDR3 rearrangement, sequence reads were collapsed and filtered. Productive Simpson clonality was computed per sample as the square root of Simpson's diversity index over productive rearrangements. TCRdb retrieved this table from immuneACCESS and kept in-frame rearrangements only. Not all clones are present; in checked studies, unresolved V genes account for under half, and no reason is known for the remainder. Clone size and the V and J calls come from that table; the DNA yielded D and trimming. The sample records 140,000 to 150,000 clones, around 81% of which are singletons. Together, the top ten hold 10% to 15% of the sample.

The sample comprised peripheral blood. The clonotype originates from a man aged 60 to 75 with active or convalescent COVID-19. The chain was built from TRBV29-1 and TRBJ1-2, and TRBD1 matches 7 of the central bases. The nucleotide sequence is given as TGCAGCGTTTCCGCGGACAGGCCACATGGCTACACCTTC. It encodes CSVSADRPHGYTF.